These 25 T cell receptor beta chains were sequenced from one sample in a study of regulatory T cells in long-lasting Graves disease. Time point described: persistent/refractory GD, antithyroid drugs over 5 years with positive TRAb. After RNA was extracted from PBMCs, the TCR library was made from it. Sequencing libraries for TCR beta were prepared with iRepertoire HTBI primers and Arm-PCR of CDR3 regions. TCRdb re-called the multiplex PCR reads through MiXCR, storing one row per CDR3 protein. Of fewer than 400,000 distinct CDR3 sequences in the sample, around 21% are singletons; the top ten hold around 21%. Material: peripheral blood mononuclear cells (PBMCs), obtained when the disease was refractory, from a patient treated with antithyroid drugs. Every receptor here comes from a female donor with Graves disease.

This clonotype showed up many times. This chain's CDR3 is CASSYVRTGVEQYF. CDR3 coding DNA: TGTGCCAGCAGTTACGTCAGGACAGGGGTCGAGCAGTACTTC. The chain employs TRBV6-5 and TRBJ2-7; 9 bases agree with TRBD1. The ends lost 2 bases at V and 6 bases at J; junction bases unmatched: 5. Germline loops: CDR1 MNHEY, CDR2 SVGAGI. CDR3 length: 14 amino acids.

The V and J genes are TRBV29-1 and TRBJ2-1; D not resolved. From germline, CDR1 is SQVTM and CDR2 ANQGSEA. This CDR3 has 10 amino acids. The ends were cut back, 3 bases at V and 6 bases at J, with 3 bases in the middle. DNA for the CDR3: TGCAGCGTTGATCTCAATGAGCAGTTCTTC. Translated, it gives CSVDLNEQFF.

This clonotype has only a few counts. The J gene is TRBJ1-1, the V gene TRBV10-1; D is undetermined. The CDR3 spans 15 residues. V was clipped by 0 bases and J by 4 bases, with 12 bases between them. From germline, CDR1 is WNHNN and CDR2 SYGVQD (reference sequence). The CDR3 reads CASSESRGLSTEAFF. CDR3 nucleotides: TGCGCCAGCAGTGAGTCGAGAGGGTTGAGCACTGAAGCTTTCTTT.

Only a few counts were recorded for this clonotype. The rearrangement uses TRBV6-1 and TRBJ2-4; unclear D gene. The CDR3 totals 16 residues. From germline, CDR1 is MNHNS and CDR2 SASEGT. V lost 6 bases and J 1 base, leaving 16 bases between the germline ends. The CDR3 loop is CASRELGTDAKNIQYF. The CDR3 DNA is TGTGCCAGCAGAGAGCTAGGCACCGACGCCAAAAACATTCAGTACTTC.

The chain uses TRBV5-1 and TRBJ2-2; 7 bases are a match to TRBD2. Germline V gene sequence: CDR1 SGHRS, CDR2 YFSETQ. This CDR3 contains 17 residues. V gave up 3 bases and J gave up 1 base; unmatched junction bases: 9. CDR3 in amino acids: CASSSPGSGVNTGELFF. CDR3 nucleotides: TGCGCCAGCAGCTCCCCCGGGAGCGGGGTGAACACCGGGGAGCTGTTTTTT.

This clonotype was detected ten times or more. The chain links TRBV2 to TRBJ1-4; D not certain. CDR3 length: 14 amino acids. Germline loops: CDR1 SNHLY, CDR2 FYNNEI. The V gene lost 6 bases and the J gene lost 8 bases, with 16 bases spanning the gap. The CDR3 DNA reads as TGTGCCAGCAGAGCTAGGGTATTATTGGAAAAACTGTTTTTT. This sequence encodes CASRARVLLEKLFF.

V gene TRBV7-2 combines with J gene TRBJ2-3, with 9 bases aligning to TRBD1. Trimming removed 4 bases from V and 3 bases from J; junction bases left unmatched: 2. This CDR3 is built from 14 residues. Germline-derived CDR1 and CDR2 are SGHTA and FQGNSA. CDR3 sequence reads: CASSSGQGTDTQYF. The CDR3 DNA sequence: TGTGCCAGCAGCTCGGGACAGGGTACAGATACGCAGTATTTT.

This clonotype has ten or more counts. The J gene is TRBJ1-1, the V gene TRBV28; maybe TRBD1 (5 bases). The germline V gene encodes CDR1 MDHEN and CDR2 SYDVKM. The ends were cut back, 4 bases at V and 1 base at J, with 19 bases in the middle. The CDR3 sequence is 17 residues long. In DNA, the CDR3 is TGTGCCAGCAGTTCAACGGGTTTTACAGGACAGAACACTGAAGCTTTCTTT. Translation gives CASSSTGFTGQNTEAFF.

This clonotype has more than one count but fewer than ten. The chain combines TRBV29-1 with TRBJ1-2; 7 nucleotides align to TRBD1. The V and J ends lost 0 bases and 5 bases, in that order; junction bases with no gene match: 6. CDR1 and CDR2 from the germline V gene are SQVTM and ANQGSEA. The length of the CDR3 is 14 residues. In DNA, the CDR3 is TGCAGCGTTGAAGAGCCGGGACAGACATATGGCTACACCTTC. It encodes CSVEEPGQTYGYTF. Variable domain in full (rest from reference TRBV29-1 and TRBJ1-2): SAVISQKPSRDICQRGTSLTIQCQVDSQVTMMFWYRQQPGQSLTLIATANQGSEATYESGFVIDKFPISRPNLTFSTLTVSNMSPEDSSIYLCSVEEPGQTYGYTFGSGTRLTVV.

This clonotype has more than one count but fewer than ten. The V call is TRBV29-1, the J call TRBJ2-7, with 7 bases matching TRBD1. This CDR3 region has 12 residues. V lost 8 bases to trimming and J lost 5 bases; unmatched junction nucleotides: 9. The germline V gene encodes CDR1 SQVTM and CDR2 ANQGSEA. The CDR3 DNA sequence: TGCAGCTCTCGGGACAGTAGCCACGAGCAGTACTTC. Translated: CSSRDSSHEQYF.

The chain combines TRBV5-1 with TRBJ1-5, with D perhaps TRBD1 (5 bases). V lost 4 bases and J lost 1, with 12 bases in between. There are 15 residues in the CDR3. The germline V gene encodes CDR1 SGHRS and CDR2 YFSETQ. In nucleotides, the CDR3 is TGCGCCAGCAGCCCGGGACTGGCCAGCAATCAGCCCCAGCATTTT. Amino acid sequence: CASSPGLASNQPQHF. The full variable domain, rest sourced from reference TRBV5-1 and TRBJ1-5, is KAGVTQTPRYLIKTRGQQVTLSCSPISGHRSVSWYQQTPGQGLQFLFEYFSETQRNKGNFPGRFSGRQFSNSRSEMNVSTLELGDSALYLCASSPGLASNQPQHFGDGTRLSIL.

The rearrangement uses TRBV18 and TRBJ2-7, with 10 bases identical to TRBD2. The CDR3 is 16 residues long. The V gene's germline CDR1 is KGHSH and CDR2 LQKENI. V gave up 6 bases and J gave up 7 bases; unmatched junction bases: 15. DNA for the CDR3: TGTGCCAGCTCCCTTCAGGATCCGGGACTAGCGCGGGAGCAGTACTTC. It translates to CASSLQDPGLAREQYF.

This clonotype showed up many times. V and J are TRBV12-3 or TRBV12-4 and TRBJ1-5; 7 bases line up with TRBD1. The CDR3 runs to 16 residues. V was pared by 3 bases and J by 1 base, with 6 bases of the junction left unmatched. Here the CDR3 reads CASSFEGARSNQPQHF. DNA for the CDR3: TGTGCCAGCAGTTTCGAGGGGGCGAGGAGCAATCAGCCCCAGCATTTT.

V and J are TRBV5-5 and TRBJ2-7; D possibly corresponds to TRBD1 (7 bases). Germline assignment: CDR1 SGHKS and CDR2 YYEKEE (reference sequence). V was cut by 4 bases and J by 5 bases, with 22 bases left in between. This CDR3 contains 16 residues. The DNA of the CDR3 is TGTGCCAGCAGCCCAACCCTGACAGGGAGGTTGAACGAGCAGTACTTC. Protein: CASSPTLTGRLNEQYF.

This clonotype was recorded a few times. The chain uses TRBV24-1 and TRBJ2-2; D is possibly TRBD1 (5 bases). With 0 bases removed from V and 3 bases from J, the gap between germline ends came to 10 bases. This CDR3 contains 16 residues. Germline CDR1 and CDR2: KGHDR and SFDVKD. The CDR3 DNA reads as TGTGCCACCAGTGATTTGTTGGGGCTTGACACCGGGGAGCTGTTTTTT. As protein: CATSDLLGLDTGELFF.

This clonotype was seen ten or more times. Written as DNA, the CDR3 is TGTGCCAGCAGTTTTCGGTTCCCGACGGAGACCCAGTACTTC. It is translated as CASSFRFPTETQYF. The J gene is TRBJ2-5, the V gene TRBV12-3 or TRBV12-4; D uncertain. V gave up 3 bases and J gave up 5 bases, with 13 bases separating them. The CDR3 loop spans 14 amino acids.

The chain carries TRBV11-2 and TRBJ2-7; D ambiguous. Trimming removed 6 bases from V and 5 bases from J, with 11 bases in between. Germline assignment: CDR1 SGHAT and CDR2 FQNNGV. This CDR3 region has 12 residues. The CDR3 nucleotides read TGTGCCAGCAGTGGAAACATTGACGAGCAGTACTTC. This translates into CASSGNIDEQYF.

The V gene is TRBV29-1, the J gene TRBJ2-7; 8 nucleotides agree with TRBD2. Losses at the gene ends were 7 bases for V and 4 bases for J; bases not matched to a gene: 9. Germline V gives CDR1 SQVTM, CDR2 ANQGSEA. The CDR3 contains 13 residues. The CDR3 spells CSAAGGAVYEQYF. For the CDR3, the DNA is TGCAGCGCCGCCGGGGGGGCCGTTTACGAGCAGTACTTC.

The V and J genes are TRBV13 and TRBJ1-3; the D is unclear. CDR1 and CDR2 from the germline V gene are PRHDT and FYEKMQ (reference sequence). Trimming stripped 1 base from V and 0 bases from J, with 4 bases between. The CDR3 extends over 14 amino acids. In DNA form, the CDR3 reads TGTGCCAGCAGCTTAGAGAGCTCTGGAAACACCATATATTTT. Translating gives CASSLESSGNTIYF.

Notes on this clonotype: A read error may be the cause here, since a much bigger clone is one base away. J is TRBJ2-5 and V is TRBV7-2; perhaps TRBD1 as D (5 bases). The germline V gene encodes CDR1 SGHTA and CDR2 FQGNSA. The CDR3 loop spans 14 amino acids. In nucleotides, the CDR3 is TGTGCCAGCAGCTTAGCGGTGGCAGGGCAGACCCAGCACTTC. Its protein product is CASSLAVAGQTQHF.

The V call is TRBV4-2, the J call TRBJ2-5; D is unclear. The germline V gene has CDR1 LGHNA and CDR2 YNFKEQ. The CDR3 has 15 amino acids. The V and J ends lost 0 bases and 0 bases respectively, with 8 bases between them. DNA of the CDR3: TGTGCCAGCAGCCAAGACCAGCGCGACCAAGAGACCCAGTACTTC. This gives the protein CASSQDQRDQETQYF.

The chain couples TRBV29-1 to TRBJ1-1; 9 positions match TRBD1. This CDR3 region has 14 residues. From germline, CDR1 is SQVTM and CDR2 ANQGSEA. The junction had 9 bases not matched to a gene; V was cut back by 6 bases and J by 4 bases. The CDR3 sequence: CSVLTGGSGTEAFF. For the CDR3, the DNA is TGCAGCGTCCTGACAGGGGGGTCGGGCACTGAAGCTTTCTTT.

At least ten counts were recorded for this clonotype. CDR3 coding DNA: TGTGCCAGCAGCTTCCCAGGGGACTATGGCTACACCTTC. It is translated as CASSFPGDYGYTF. The rearrangement joins TRBV11-2 to TRBJ1-2; D might be TRBD1 (6 bases). The ends were cut back, 3 bases at V and 3 bases at J, with 8 bases in the middle. CDR3 length: 13 amino acids. Germline-derived CDR1 and CDR2 are SGHAT and FQNNGV.

The V call is TRBV18, the J call TRBJ1-1; 8 bases match TRBD1. The V segment lost 2 bases and the J segment 3 bases; nucleotides outside the gene matches: 5. Germline CDR1 and CDR2: KGHSH and LQKENI. The CDR3 consists of 15 residues. CDR3 DNA: TGTGCCAGCTCACCAAGGACAGGGTGGGACACTGAAGCTTTCTTT. Translated: CASSPRTGWDTEAFF.

There are many counts of this clonotype. This rearrangement joins TRBV27 to TRBJ1-2; 7 nucleotides line up with TRBD1. The germline V gene has CDR1 MNHEY and CDR2 SMNVEV (reference sequence). This CDR3 is built from 15 residues. The V gene end was trimmed by 5 bases and the J gene end by 4 bases; junction bases not matched to a gene: 10. CDR3 sequence reads: CASSTTGQRGYGYTF. The CDR3 bases are TGTGCCAGCAGTACCACGGGACAGCGGGGCTATGGCTACACCTTC.